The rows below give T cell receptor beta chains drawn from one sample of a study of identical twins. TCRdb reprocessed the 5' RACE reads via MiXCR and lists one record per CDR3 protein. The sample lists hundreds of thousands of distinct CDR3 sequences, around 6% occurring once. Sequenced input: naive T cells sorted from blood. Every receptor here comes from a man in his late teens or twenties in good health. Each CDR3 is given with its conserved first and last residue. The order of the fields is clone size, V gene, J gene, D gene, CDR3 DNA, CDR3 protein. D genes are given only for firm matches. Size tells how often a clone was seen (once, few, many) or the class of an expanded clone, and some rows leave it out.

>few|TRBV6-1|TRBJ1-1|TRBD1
TGTGCCAGCAAACAGGGACAGACCTTGGGCACTGAAGCTTTCTTT
CASKQGQTLGTEAFF
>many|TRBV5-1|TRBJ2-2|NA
TGCGCCAGCAGCTTGGCCTCATCTGGACACACCGGGGAGCTGTTTTTT
CASSLASSGHTGELFF
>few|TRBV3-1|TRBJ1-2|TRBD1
TGTGCCAGCAGCCAAGTTCCGACAGGGAACTATGGCTACACCTTC
CASSQVPTGNYGYTF
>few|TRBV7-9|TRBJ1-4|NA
TGTGCCAGCAGCTTAGACCGGTTCGGTGAAAAACTGTTTTTT
CASSLDRFGEKLFF
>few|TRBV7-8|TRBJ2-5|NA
TGTGCCAGCAGCTTTGGAGGGGGTAGTTTGGGGGAGACCCAGTACTTC
CASSFGGGSLGETQYF
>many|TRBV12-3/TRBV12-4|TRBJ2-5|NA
TGTGCCAGCAGTTTCGGACACCAAGAGACCCAGTACTTC
CASSFGHQETQYF
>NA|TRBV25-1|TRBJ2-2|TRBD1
TGTGCCAGCAGTGGGACAGGGGGCTTTACCGGGGAGCTGTTTTTT
CASSGTGGFTGELFF
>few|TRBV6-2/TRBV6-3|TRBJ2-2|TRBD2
TGTGCCAGCAGCCCGGCCGAGCTAGCGGAGGCGAACACCGGGGAGCTGTTTTTT
CASSPAELAEANTGELFF
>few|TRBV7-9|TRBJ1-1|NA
TGTGCCAGCAGCTTGGCAGAAGCTTTCTTT
CASSLAEAFF
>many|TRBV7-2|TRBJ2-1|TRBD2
TGTGCCAGCAGCCTTAGGGCGGGAGGGCCGCACAATGAGCAGTTCTTC
CASSLRAGGPHNEQFF
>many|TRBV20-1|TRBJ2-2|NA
TGCAGTGCTAGAGATTCTGAGGGGCTCAACACCGGGGAGCTGTTTTTT
CSARDSEGLNTGELFF
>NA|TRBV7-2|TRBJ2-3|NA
TGTGCCAGCAGCTTAGTTCACCCCTCTTCCACAGATACGCAGTATTTT
CASSLVHPSSTDTQYF
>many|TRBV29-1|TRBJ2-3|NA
TGCAGCGTTGACAGGGGACAACCTCCTAGCACAGATACGCAGTATTTT
CSVDRGQPPSTDTQYF
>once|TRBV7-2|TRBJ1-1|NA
TGTGCCAGCAGCCGCTATCGGACGGAGAACACTGAAGCTTTCTTT
CASSRYRTENTEAFF
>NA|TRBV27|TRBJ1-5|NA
TGTGCCAGCAGTTTAGTAGGGGCGAGAGGCAATCAGCCCCAGCATTTT
CASSLVGARGNQPQHF
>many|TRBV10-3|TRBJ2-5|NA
TGTGCCATCAGTGATAATGGGGGCGCGGAGACCCAGTACTTC
CAISDNGGAETQYF
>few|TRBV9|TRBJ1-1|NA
TGTGCCAGCAGCGTAGACCAGGGAGGGGGCACTGAAGCTTTCTTT
CASSVDQGGGTEAFF
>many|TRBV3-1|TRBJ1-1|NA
TGTGCCAGCAGCCAATGGGAGAACACTGAAGCTTTCTTT
CASSQWENTEAFF
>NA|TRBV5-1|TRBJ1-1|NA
TGCGCCAGCAGCTTGTCCCAGCAGGGCATCTCAGAAGCTTTCTTT
CASSLSQQGISEAFF
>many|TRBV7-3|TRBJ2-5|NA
TGTGCCAGCAGCTTAAGGGAGGAAGAGACCCAGTACTTC
CASSLREEETQYF
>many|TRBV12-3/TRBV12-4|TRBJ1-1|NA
TGTGCCAGTAGTCAGGGGACCTCAGTTGCTTTCTTT
CASSQGTSVAFF
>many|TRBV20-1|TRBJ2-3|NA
TGCAGTGCTACTAGGACGGGAAAAGATACGCAGTATTTT
CSATRTGKDTQYF
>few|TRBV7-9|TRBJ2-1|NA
TGTGCCAGCAGCTTAGGGTCGTCCCACAAATACAATGAGCAGTTCTTC
CASSLGSSHKYNEQFF
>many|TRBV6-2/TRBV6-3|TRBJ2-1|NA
TGTGCCAGCTCTATGGCAGGAATTTACAATGAGCAGTTCTTC
CASSMAGIYNEQFF
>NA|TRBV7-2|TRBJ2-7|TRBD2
TGTGCCAGCAGACGACTAGCGGGAGTCGTTTACGAGCAGTACTTC
CASRRLAGVVYEQYF
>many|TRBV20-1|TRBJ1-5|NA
TGCAGTGCTAGAGCAGTAGCTAGCAATCAGCCCCAGCATTTT
CSARAVASNQPQHF
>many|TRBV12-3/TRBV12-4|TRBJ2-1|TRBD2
TGTGCCAGCAGGACTAGCGGGCGGACCTACAATGAGCAGTTCTTC
CASRTSGRTYNEQFF
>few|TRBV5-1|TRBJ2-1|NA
TGCGCCAGCAGCACGACGTACAGGGATGAGCAGTTCTTC
CASSTTYRDEQFF
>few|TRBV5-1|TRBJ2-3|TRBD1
TGCGCCAGCAGCTTAGGGGGCTGGACAGATACGCAGTATTTT
CASSLGGWTDTQYF
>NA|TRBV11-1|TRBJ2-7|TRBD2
TGTGCCAGCAGCTCCCGCACTAGCGGGAGATGGGATAGGTCCTACGAGCAGTACTTC
CASSSRTSGRWDRSYEQYF
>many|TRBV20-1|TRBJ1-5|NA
TGCAGTGCCCCCCCGGGCGGCAATCAGCCCCAGCATTTT
CSAPPGGNQPQHF
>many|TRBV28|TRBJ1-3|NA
TGTGCCAGCAGTTTTTATAACACCATATATTTT
CASSFYNTIYF
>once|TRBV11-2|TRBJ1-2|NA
TGTGCCAGCAGCCAGCGGTTGAGGGGCTACACCTTC
CASSQRLRGYTF
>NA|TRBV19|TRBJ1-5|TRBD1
TGTGCCAGTACTGAGACAGGGTTGAGCAATCAGCCCCAGCATTTT
CASTETGLSNQPQHF
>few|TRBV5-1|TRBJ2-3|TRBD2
TGCGCCAGCAGCGGAGGGCTAGCGGGAGTGATAGATACGCAGTATTTT
CASSGGLAGVIDTQYF
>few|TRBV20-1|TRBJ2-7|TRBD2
TGCAGTGCTACAACTAGCGGGATAAACGAGCAGTACTTC
CSATTSGINEQYF
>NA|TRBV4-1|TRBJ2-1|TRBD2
TGCGCCAGCAGCAAACCGAGCGGGAGCCGTTTCTTC
CASSKPSGSRFF
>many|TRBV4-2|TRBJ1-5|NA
TGTGCCAGCAGCCAAGGGCCGGGCCAGGGCAATCAGCCCCAGCATTTT
CASSQGPGQGNQPQHF
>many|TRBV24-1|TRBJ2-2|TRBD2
TGTGCCACCAGTGACCCCGGGACTAGCGTTGGCGGGGAGCTGTTTTTT
CATSDPGTSVGGELFF
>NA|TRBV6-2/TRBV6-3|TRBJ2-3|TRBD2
TGTGCCAGCAGTCCCCCTTGGGGACTAGCGGGCGAAGATGGCACAGATACGCAGTATTTT
CASSPPWGLAGEDGTDTQYF
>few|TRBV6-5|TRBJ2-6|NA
TGTGCCAGCAGTTACTCAGTTCGCGGGGCCAACGTCCTGACTTTC
CASSYSVRGANVLTF
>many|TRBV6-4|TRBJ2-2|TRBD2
TGTGCCAGCAGTGACGGGACTAGCCACACCGGGGAGCTGTTTTTT
CASSDGTSHTGELFF
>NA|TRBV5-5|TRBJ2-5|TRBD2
TGTGCCAGCAGCTTGCGGCCTAGCGGGCAAGAGACCCAGTACTTC
CASSLRPSGQETQYF
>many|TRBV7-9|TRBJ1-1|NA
TGTGCCAGCAGCTTCATCCATGGGGCTTTCTTT
CASSFIHGAFF